This TCR beta chain derives from a study of cytomegalovirus exposure and HLA in healthy donors. Study overall: An analysis done earlier identified about 120 million unique TCR beta sequences from roughly 190 million T cells. Study-wide results and limits: Accounts indicate the classifier identified cytomegalovirus status with strong specificity and sensitivity.

Germline CDR1 is SGHNT and CDR2 is YENEEA. V shed 1 base and J shed 2 bases, with 7 bases lying between them. This CDR3 contains 14 residues. As concerns this clone: No antigen is known for it.

PCR involved 60 Vbeta and 13 Jbeta primers. Produced via immunoSEQ multiplex PCR; TCRdb's table is partial and in-frame only. The data contain 140,000 to 150,000 clones, roughly 88% of them seen just once; the ten biggest clones take up 0.45% to 0.6%. The sequence derives from a woman aged 40 to 50 in good health and CMV-seronegative. The sample taken for sequencing was PBMCs. The chain links TRBV11-3 to TRBJ2-3; D call uncertain. The CDR3 loop reads CASSLARITDTQYF. The CDR3, as DNA: TGTGCCAGCAGCTTAGCGAGGATCACAGATACGCAGTATTTT.